This is a list of T cell receptor beta chains from one sample in a study of post-analysis software for immune sequencing data. TCRdb recomputed calls from the PCR reads with MiXCR, one row per CDR3 protein. The data contain 170,000 or so distinct CDR3 sequences, 30% of them singletons. Sequencing was done on a sample of blood. The receptors derive from a girl aged 10-17 years with multiple sclerosis. The CDR3 runs from the conserved cysteine through the conserved F or W. Fields, in order: D gene, J gene, V gene, clone size, CDR3 protein, CDR3 DNA. The D gene is left open where the match is weak. Not all rows give a size; the values are once, few, many and, for expanded clones, a class.

NA	TRBJ2-5	TRBV20-1	few	CSAIDVTFQETQYF	TGCAGTGCTATCGACGTCACCTTCCAAGAGACCCAGTACTTC
NA	TRBJ1-1	TRBV27	few	CASSLSELQTEAFF	TGTGCCAGCAGTTTATCAGAGCTACAGACTGAAGCTTTCTTT
NA	TRBJ2-7	TRBV28	few	CASSSGDREVSYEQYF	TGTGCCAGCAGCTCGGGTGACAGGGAGGTTTCCTACGAGCAGTACTTC
NA	TRBJ2-7	TRBV3-1	NA	CASSQEGTFGEQYF	TGTGCCAGCAGCCAAGAGGGGACCTTCGGCGAGCAGTACTTC
NA	TRBJ1-2	TRBV20-1	NA	CSARPDYGYTF	TGCAGTGCTAGGCCCGACTATGGCTACACCTTC
NA	TRBJ1-5	TRBV7-2	few	CASSAYGWPQHF	TGTGCCAGCAGCGCCTATGGGTGGCCCCAGCATTTT
NA	TRBJ2-7	TRBV4-1	NA	CASSLHRGGRENEQYF	TGCGCCAGCAGCCTCCATAGGGGTGGTAGGGAGAACGAGCAGTACTTC
NA	TRBJ1-2	TRBV27	few	CASSFGEGYGYTF	TGTGCCAGCAGTTTCGGGGAGGGCTATGGCTACACCTTC
NA	TRBJ1-1	TRBV5-6	NA	CASSLAEGTEAFF	TGTGCCAGCAGCTTGGCGGAGGGCACTGAAGCTTTCTTT
TRBD2	TRBJ2-5	TRBV28	few	CASSFRTSGRRTQYF	TGTGCCAGCAGTTTTCGTACTAGCGGGAGGCGGACCCAGTACTTC
NA	TRBJ2-7	TRBV11-2	many	CASSSVRRALGYEQYF	TGTGCCAGCAGCTCCGTCCGGAGGGCGCTGGGTTACGAGCAGTACTTC
NA	TRBJ2-1	TRBV6-2/TRBV6-3	many	CASSYRTRLIGSYNEQFF	TGTGCCAGCAGTTACAGAACTAGGTTAATTGGCTCCTACAATGAGCAGTTCTTC
NA	TRBJ1-4	TRBV3-1	NA	CASSLGSATNEKLFF	TGTGCCAGCAGCCTCGGTTCTGCAACTAATGAAAAACTGTTTTTT
NA	TRBJ2-1	TRBV6-1	NA	CASSEDPGVRANEQFF	TGTGCCAGCAGTGAAGATCCGGGAGTAAGGGCAAATGAGCAGTTCTTC
NA	TRBJ1-4	TRBV27	NA	CASSFVSSRGAGKLFF	TGTGCCAGCAGTTTTGTTAGTTCTCGAGGGGCAGGAAAACTGTTTTTT
TRBD1	TRBJ1-4	TRBV9	few	CASSPSGGGEKLFF	TGTGCCAGCAGCCCTTCAGGGGGGGGTGAAAAACTGTTTTTT
NA	TRBJ1-1	TRBV25-1	many	CASSRNTEAFF	TGTGCCAGCTCCAGGAACACTGAAGCTTTCTTT
NA	TRBJ1-1	TRBV4-1	few	CASSALAGGTEAFF	TGCGCCAGCAGCGCCCTCGCGGGGGGCACTGAAGCTTTCTTT
NA	TRBJ2-1	TRBV11-2	many	CASSLRTAYNEQFF	TGTGCCAGCAGCCTCCGGACAGCCTACAATGAGCAGTTCTTC
NA	TRBJ2-1	TRBV25-1	many	CASSALREQFF	TGTGCCAGCAGTGCCCTAAGGGAGCAGTTCTTC
NA	TRBJ2-1	TRBV20-1	NA	CSARPQVGSGRFF	TGCAGTGCCAGGCCTCAGGTCGGGAGTGGTCGGTTCTTC
TRBD2	TRBJ2-5	TRBV7-9	few	CASSRGGQETQYF	TGTGCCAGCAGCCGGGGGGGCCAAGAGACCCAGTACTTC